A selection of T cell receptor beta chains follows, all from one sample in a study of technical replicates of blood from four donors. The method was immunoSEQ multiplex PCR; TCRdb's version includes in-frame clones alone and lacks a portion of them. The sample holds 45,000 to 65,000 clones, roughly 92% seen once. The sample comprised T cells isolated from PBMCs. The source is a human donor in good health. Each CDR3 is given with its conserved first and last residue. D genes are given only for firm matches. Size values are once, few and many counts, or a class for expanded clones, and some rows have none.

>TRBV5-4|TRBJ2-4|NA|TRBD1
TGTGCCAGCAGCTTAAGGGGGCGCGCCAAAAACATTCAGTACTTC
CASSLRGRAKNIQYF
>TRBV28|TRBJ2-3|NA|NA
TGTGCCAGCAGTCGGCGAGGAGTTATCACAGATACGCAGTATTTT
CASSRRGVITDTQYF
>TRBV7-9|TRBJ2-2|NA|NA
TGTGCCAGCAGCTTCAACGCAGCGGAGGAGCTGTTTTTT
CASSFNAAEELFF
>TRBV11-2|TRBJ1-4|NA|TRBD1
TGTGCCAGCAGACATTTCCGGGACAGGGAGGAAAAACTGTTTTTT
CASRHFRDREEKLFF
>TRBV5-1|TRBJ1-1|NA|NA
TGCGCCAGCAGCTTGGCCCTAAAAAAAGACAGGTCGAATACTGAAGCTTTCTTT
CASSLALKKDRSNTEAFF
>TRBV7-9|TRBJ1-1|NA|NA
TGTGCCAGCAGCTTAATTGGCCTAGAGGACACTGAAGCTTTCTTT
CASSLIGLEDTEAFF
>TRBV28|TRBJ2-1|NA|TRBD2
TGTGCCAGCAGTTTAAGCGGGAGGGCCAACCATGAGCAGTTCTTC
CASSLSGRANHEQFF
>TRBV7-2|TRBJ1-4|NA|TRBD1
TGTGCCAGCAGCCTACGGGGACAGGGGGCTATCGGTGAAAAACTGTTTTTT
CASSLRGQGAIGEKLFF
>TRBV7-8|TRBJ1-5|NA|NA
TGTGCCAGCAGCCCCCAAGGTCGGACAGCTGATTATAATCAGCCCCAGCATTTT
CASSPQGRTADYNQPQHF
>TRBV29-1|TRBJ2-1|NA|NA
TGCAGCGTTGATCGCCTTCACACCCCCAATGAGCAGTTCTTC
CSVDRLHTPNEQFF
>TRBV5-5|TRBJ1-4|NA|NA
TGTGCCAGCAGCCGGTCGTCAACTAATGAAAAACTGTTTTTT
CASSRSSTNEKLFF
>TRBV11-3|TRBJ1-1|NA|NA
TGTGCCAGCAGCTTCCTTGGGGGAGGGATGTCCCTGAACACTGAAGCTTTCTTT
CASSFLGGGMSLNTEAFF
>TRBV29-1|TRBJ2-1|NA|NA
TGCAGCGTCGACAGGGTAGGGGGGAATGAGCAGTTCTTC
CSVDRVGGNEQFF
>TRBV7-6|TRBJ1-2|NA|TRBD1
TGTGCCAGCAGCTTAAGGACAGGGCGGGGTAACTATGGCTACACCTTC
CASSLRTGRGNYGYTF
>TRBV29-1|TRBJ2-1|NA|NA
TGCAGCGTCGACTATAGCGGAGGACATGAGCAGTTCTTC
CSVDYSGGHEQFF
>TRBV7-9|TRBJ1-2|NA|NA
TGTGCCAGCAGCTTACGCCAGGGCGGTGGGTATGGCTACACCTTC
CASSLRQGGGYGYTF
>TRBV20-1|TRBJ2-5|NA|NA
TGCAGTTTTACAGGGAAAGAGACCCAGTACTTC
CSFTGKETQYF
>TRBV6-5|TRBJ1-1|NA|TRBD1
TGTGCCAGCAGTTACTCGACAGGGGCGAACACTGAAGCTTTCTTT
CASSYSTGANTEAFF
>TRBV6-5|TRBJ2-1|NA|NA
TGTGCCAGCAGTCAGGCAAGCGGGCCTTACAATGAGCAGTTCTTC
CASSQASGPYNEQFF
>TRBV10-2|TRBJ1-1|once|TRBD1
TGCGCCAGCAGGGCCAGGGGGCTTGACGCTTTCTTT
CASRARGLDAFF
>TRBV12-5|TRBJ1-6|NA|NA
TGTGCTAGTGCCCTCGGACAGCTTTATAATTCACCCCTCCACTTT
CASALGQLYNSPLHF
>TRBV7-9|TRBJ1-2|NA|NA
TGTGCCAGCAGCTTAGTCGAGGGCGGGAACTATGGCTACACCTTC
CASSLVEGGNYGYTF
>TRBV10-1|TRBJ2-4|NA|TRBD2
TGCGCCAGCAGTCTCGGGGGGGCGGACAAAAACATTCAGTACTTC
CASSLGGADKNIQYF
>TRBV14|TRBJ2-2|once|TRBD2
TGTGCCAGCAGCCGCTATAGCGGGGGGAGGAACACCGGGGAGCTGTTTTTT
CASSRYSGGRNTGELFF
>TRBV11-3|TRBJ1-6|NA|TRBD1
TGTGCCAGCAGCCTACAGGGGGATAATTCACCCCTCCACTTT
CASSLQGDNSPLHF
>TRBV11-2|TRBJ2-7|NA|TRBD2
TGTGCCAGCAGCTTATACCTAGCGGGAGTCGAGCAGTACTTC
CASSLYLAGVEQYF
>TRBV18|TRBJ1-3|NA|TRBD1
TGTGCCAGCTCACCAAGCGACAGGGTCTCTGGAAACACCATATATTTT
CASSPSDRVSGNTIYF
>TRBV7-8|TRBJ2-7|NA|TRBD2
TGTGCCAGCAGCTTAGAGACCGGACTAGCGGGAGGGTCCTACGAGCAGTACTTC
CASSLETGLAGGSYEQYF
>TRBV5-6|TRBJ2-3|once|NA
TGTGCCAGCAGCCCGATCATCGCGAGCACAGATACGCAGTATTTT
CASSPIIASTDTQYF
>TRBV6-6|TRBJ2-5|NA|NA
TGTGCCAGCACTGACCGGAGGACCCAGTACTTC
CASTDRRTQYF
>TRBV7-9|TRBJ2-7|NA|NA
TGTGCCAGCAGCTTAGTGGGGGGGGCAGGCGTCTACGAGCAGTACTTC
CASSLVGGAGVYEQYF
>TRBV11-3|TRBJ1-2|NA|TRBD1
TGTGCCAGCAGCCCGCGGACAGGGCATGGCTACACCTTC
CASSPRTGHGYTF
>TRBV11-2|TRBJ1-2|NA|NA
TGTGCCAGCAGCTTAGAAAGCGGGGGGAAATATGGCTACACCTTC
CASSLESGGKYGYTF
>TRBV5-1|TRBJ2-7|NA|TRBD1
TGCGCCAGCAGCTCGCAGGGACAGGGGGGCGAGCAGTACTTC
CASSSQGQGGEQYF
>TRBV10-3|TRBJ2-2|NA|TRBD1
TGTGCCATCAGTGAGGGGACAGGGGCCGGGGAGCTGTTTTTT
CAISEGTGAGELFF
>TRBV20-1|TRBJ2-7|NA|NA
TGCAGTGCTATGGCAGGTCCGGAGCAGTACTTC
CSAMAGPEQYF
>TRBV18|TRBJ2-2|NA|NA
TGTGCCAGCTCACCACAGGACACGACTCTTCCCGGGGAGCTGTTTTTT
CASSPQDTTLPGELFF
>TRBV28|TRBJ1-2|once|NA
TGTGCCAGCAGTTCAGACACCTCTAACTATGGCTACACCTTC
CASSSDTSNYGYTF
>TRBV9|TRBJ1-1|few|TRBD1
TGTGCCAGCAGCGGGCAGGGGGCCACTGAAGCTTTCTTT
CASSGQGATEAFF
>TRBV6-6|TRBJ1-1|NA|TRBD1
TGTGCCAGCAGTTACTCGAGTAACAGGGGGACCACTGAAGCTTTCTTT
CASSYSSNRGTTEAFF
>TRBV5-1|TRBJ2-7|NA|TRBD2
TGCGCCAGCAGCTTGGCCGGGACTAACGCCTACGAGCAGTACTTC
CASSLAGTNAYEQYF
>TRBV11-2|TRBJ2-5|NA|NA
TGTGCCAGCAGCTTAGATCGGTGGAACCGAGGGGAGACCCAGTACTTC
CASSLDRWNRGETQYF
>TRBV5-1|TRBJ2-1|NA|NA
TGCGCCAGCAGCTTGGAACAATATAACCCCCGGGGGCAGTTCTTC
CASSLEQYNPRGQFF
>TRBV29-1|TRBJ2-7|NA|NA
TGCAGCGTTGAACAGGGAAGATCCGAGCAGTACTTC
CSVEQGRSEQYF
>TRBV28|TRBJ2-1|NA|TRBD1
TGTGCCAGCAGGGGACAGGCGCCTTACAATGAGCAGTTCTTC
CASRGQAPYNEQFF
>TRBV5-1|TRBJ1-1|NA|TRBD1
TGCGCCAGCAGCTTGCATCTTGGGCAGGGGGCGGCTGAAGCTTTCTTT
CASSLHLGQGAAEAFF
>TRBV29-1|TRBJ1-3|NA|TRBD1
TGCAGCGTACGGGACAGGGCTGGAAACACCATATATTTT
CSVRDRAGNTIYF
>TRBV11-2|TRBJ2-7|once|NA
TGTGCCAGCAGCTTAGAGCCCTATCTCCCCTACGAGCAGTACTTC
CASSLEPYLPYEQYF
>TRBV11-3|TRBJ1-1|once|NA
TGTGCCAGCAGCACTCGACGAGGGATGAACACTGAAGCTTTCTTT
CASSTRRGMNTEAFF
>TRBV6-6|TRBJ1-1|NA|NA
TGTGCCAGCAGTACCAGGCTAAACACTGAAGCTTTCTTT
CASSTRLNTEAFF
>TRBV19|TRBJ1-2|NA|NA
TGTGCCATGGGTGGCGGCCCCCGCGGCTACACCTTC
CAMGGGPRGYTF
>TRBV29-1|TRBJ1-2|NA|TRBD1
TGCAGCGGTGGACAGGCTTATGGCTACACCTTC
CSGGQAYGYTF
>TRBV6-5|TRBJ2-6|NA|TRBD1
TGTGCCAGCAGTTACGGGGGGACAGGGGGCGTCCTGACTTTC
CASSYGGTGGVLTF
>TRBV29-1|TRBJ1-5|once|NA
TGCAGCGTTCGTGAAGCGGGCAATCAGCCCCAGCATTTT
CSVREAGNQPQHF